Shown below are 2 T cell receptor beta chains from a single sample sequenced in a study of identical twins. TCRdb re-called the 5' RACE reads through MiXCR, storing one row per CDR3 protein. Here the sample spans approximately 220,000 distinct CDR3 sequences, approximately 9% being singletons. The specimen sequenced was memory (CD45RO+) T cells sorted from blood. These TCRs come from a woman aged 18-29 years in good health.

This clonotype was counted many times. The rearrangement joins TRBV18 to TRBJ1-4; tentative D call: TRBD1 (5 bases). Germline V gives CDR1 KGHSH, CDR2 LQKENI. The CDR3 consists of 15 residues. V gave up 3 bases and J gave up 7 bases, with 15 bases separating them. CDR3 nucleotide sequence: TGTGCCAGCTCACCTAGATGGGACGAGGGTGAAAAACTGTTTTTT. Translating gives CASSPRWDEGEKLFF.

This chain uses TRBV12-3 or TRBV12-4 with TRBJ2-5, with D possibly matching TRBD2 (6 bases). CDR3 size: 16 residues. Trimming removed 6 bases from V and 0 bases from J, with 17 bases in between. Here the CDR3 reads CASSPTTGGNQETQYF. CDR3 nucleotides: TGTGCCAGCAGCCCTACCACAGGAGGGAACCAAGAGACCCAGTACTTC.